This T cell receptor beta chain derives from a study of shared clonotypes between healthy human individuals. Assay execution proceeded at the deep level. Measured with immunoSEQ multiplex PCR; TCRdb has only the in-frame clones, and not every one. Of 2 million or so clones listed, less than 95% are singletons. For this clone: Its antigen remains unidentified.

Overall study findings and caveats: Shared clonotypes: approximately 4.5% naive CD4, around 3.4% naive CD8, about 2.4% memory CD4, more than 0.3% memory CD8.

CD45RO-negative CD8 cells positively selected for CCR7 made up the naive population, which excluded terminally differentiated effector memory CD45RA+ cells. The TCR comes from a man in his late teens or twenties in good health. The source material was naive CD8+ T cells sorted from blood.

Here the CDR3 reads CASSDNLTPLHF. The CDR3 bases are TGTGCCAGCAGTGATAATCTTACACCCCTCCACTTT. This sequence joins TRBV6-1 and TRBJ1-6, with unresolved D. The germline V and J ends were trimmed by 3 bases and 11 bases, with 8 bases remaining between them. The germline V gene encodes CDR1 MNHNS and CDR2 SASEGT. This CDR3 comprises 12 residues.